This T cell receptor (beta chain) was captured by sequencing in a study of T-cell memory formation after mild COVID-19. V gave up 4 bases and J gave up 0 bases, with 9 bases separating them. The CDR3 spans 14 residues. A few counts support this clonotype. TCRdb reprocessed the 5' RACE reads with MiXCR, giving one entry per CDR3 protein. The sample has 560,000 or so distinct CDR3 sequences, around 15% seen once. The chain combines TRBV12-3 or TRBV12-4 with TRBJ1-1; D not certain. Input material: PBMCs or a T cell subset sorted from them (not recorded which). This sequence originates from an adult woman who had mild COVID-19 (a few samples of this study predate the infection). Cell type and time point are not known. The CDR3, as DNA: TGTGCCAGCAGTTGGCTTGAGGTGAACACTGAAGCTTTCTTT. Its translation is CASSWLEVNTEAFF.